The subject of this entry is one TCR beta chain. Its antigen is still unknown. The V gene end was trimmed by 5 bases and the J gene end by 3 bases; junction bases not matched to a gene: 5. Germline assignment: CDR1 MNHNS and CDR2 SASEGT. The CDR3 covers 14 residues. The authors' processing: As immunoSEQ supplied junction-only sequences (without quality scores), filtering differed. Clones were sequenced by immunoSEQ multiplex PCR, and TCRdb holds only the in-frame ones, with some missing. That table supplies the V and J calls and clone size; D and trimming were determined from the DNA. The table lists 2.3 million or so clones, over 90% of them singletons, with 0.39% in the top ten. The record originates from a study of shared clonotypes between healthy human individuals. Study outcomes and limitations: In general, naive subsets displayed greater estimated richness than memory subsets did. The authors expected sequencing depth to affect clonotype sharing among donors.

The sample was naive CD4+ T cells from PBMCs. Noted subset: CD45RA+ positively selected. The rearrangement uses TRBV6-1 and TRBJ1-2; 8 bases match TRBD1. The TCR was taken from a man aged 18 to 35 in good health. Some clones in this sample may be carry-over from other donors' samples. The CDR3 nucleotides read TGTGCCAGCAGTCCCCGACAGGGGTACTATGGCTACACCTTC. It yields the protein CASSPRQGYYGYTF.